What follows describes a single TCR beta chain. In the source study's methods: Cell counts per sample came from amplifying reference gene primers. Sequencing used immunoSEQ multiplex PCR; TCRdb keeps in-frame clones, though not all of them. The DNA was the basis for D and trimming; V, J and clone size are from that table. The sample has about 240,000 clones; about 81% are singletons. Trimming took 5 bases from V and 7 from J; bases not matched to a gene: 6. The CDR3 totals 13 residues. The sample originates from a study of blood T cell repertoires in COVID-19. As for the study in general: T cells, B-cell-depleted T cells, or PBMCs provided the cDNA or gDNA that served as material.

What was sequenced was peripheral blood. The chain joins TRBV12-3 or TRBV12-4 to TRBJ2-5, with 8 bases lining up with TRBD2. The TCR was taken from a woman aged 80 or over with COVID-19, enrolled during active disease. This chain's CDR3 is CASSPREGGTQYF. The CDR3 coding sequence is TGTGCCAGCAGTCCCCGGGAGGGGGGGACCCAGTACTTC.